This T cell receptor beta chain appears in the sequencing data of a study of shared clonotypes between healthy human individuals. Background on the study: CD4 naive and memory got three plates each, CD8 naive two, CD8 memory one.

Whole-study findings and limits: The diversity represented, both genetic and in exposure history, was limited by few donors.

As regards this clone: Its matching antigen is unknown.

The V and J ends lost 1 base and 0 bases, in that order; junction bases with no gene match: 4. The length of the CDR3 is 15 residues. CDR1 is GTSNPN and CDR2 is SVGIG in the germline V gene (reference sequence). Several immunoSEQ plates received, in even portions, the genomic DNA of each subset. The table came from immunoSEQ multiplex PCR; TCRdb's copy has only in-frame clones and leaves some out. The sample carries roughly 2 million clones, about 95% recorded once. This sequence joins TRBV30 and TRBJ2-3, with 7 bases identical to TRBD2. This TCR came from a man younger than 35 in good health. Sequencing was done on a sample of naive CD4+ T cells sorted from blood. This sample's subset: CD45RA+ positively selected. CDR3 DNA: TGTGCCTGGAGTGCGGCTAGCGGTAGCACAGATACGCAGTATTTT. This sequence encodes CAWSAASGSTDTQYF.